The 25 T cell receptor beta chains reported below all come from one sample, sequenced in a study of cytomegalovirus exposure and HLA in healthy donors. Researchers ran the PCR with 60 Vbeta and 13 Jbeta primers. The repertoire was sequenced with immunoSEQ multiplex PCR; TCRdb's copy has only in-frame clones and lacks some. The sample records roughly 160,000 clones, about 71% being singletons. Sequencing was carried out using PBMCs. The receptor source for this set is a woman in her 30s in good health and CMV-seronegative.

V is TRBV18 and J is TRBJ2-3, with D possibly being TRBD2 (5 bases). CDR3 length equals 13 residues. Per the germline V gene, CDR1 is KGHSH and CDR2 is LQKENI. Deletions cut 4 bases from V and 6 bases from J, with 11 bases between. CDR3 amino acids: CASSRYRGDTQYF. CDR3 bases: TGTGCCAGCTCACGATATCGGGGTGATACGCAGTATTTT.

This chain joins TRBV9 and TRBJ2-1; 10 nucleotides match TRBD2. The CDR3 runs to 15 residues. V was clipped by 0 bases and J by 5 bases; unmatched bases: 2. Germline V lookup: CDR1 SGDLS, CDR2 YYNGEE. The CDR3: CASSVGTSGNNEQFF. DNA of the CDR3: TGTGCCAGCAGCGTAGGGACTAGCGGTAACAATGAGCAGTTCTTC.

V and J are TRBV9 and TRBJ2-1, with 9 bases identical to TRBD2. V was pared by 3 bases and J by 4 bases, with 2 bases of the junction left unmatched. This CDR3 has 14 residues. Germline lookup yields CDR1 SGDLS and CDR2 YYNGEE. The CDR3 sequence is CASSGSGRYNEQFF. In nucleotides, the CDR3 is TGTGCCAGCAGCGGGAGCGGGAGGTACAATGAGCAGTTCTTC.

The chain combines TRBV7-6 with TRBJ1-1, with D tentatively TRBD1 (6 bases). Germline-derived CDR1 and CDR2 are SGHVS and FNYEAQ. This CDR3 has 13 amino acids. V lost 5 bases to trimming and J lost 4 bases, with 11 bases between them. The CDR3 sequence: CASSPIRGTEAFF. The CDR3 coding sequence is TGTGCCAGCAGCCCTATCAGGGGCACTGAAGCTTTCTTT.

This chain joins TRBV28 and TRBJ1-2; 11 bases are shared with TRBD1. The CDR3 spans 13 residues. Germline CDR1 MDHEN, CDR2 SYDVKM. The V segment lost 10 bases and the J segment 8 bases; nucleotides outside the gene matches: 9. The CDR3 spells CATEGGTGGGYTF. The CDR3 bases are TGTGCCACCGAAGGCGGGACAGGGGGGGGCTACACCTTC.

The chain joins TRBV4-2 to TRBJ2-5; D call uncertain. CDR3 length: 12 amino acids. The germline V and J ends were trimmed by 0 bases and 4 bases, with 3 bases remaining between them. The germline V gene encodes CDR1 LGHNA and CDR2 YNFKEQ. CDR3 sequence reads: CASSQDRETQYF. In nucleotides, the CDR3 is TGTGCCAGCAGCCAAGATCGAGAGACCCAGTACTTC.

This sequence joins TRBV30 and TRBJ2-2, with unresolved D. The CDR3 totals 11 residues. V gave up 3 bases and J gave up 5 bases, with 4 bases separating them. The germline CDR1 and CDR2 sequences are GTSNPN and SVGIG (reference sequence). The CDR3 nucleotides read TGTGCCTGGAGCGGGACCGGGGAGCTGTTTTTT. Translated, it gives CAWSGTGELFF. Drawing the rest from reference TRBV30 and TRBJ2-2, the complete variable domain is SQTIHQWPATLVQPVGSPLSLECTVEGTSNPNLYWYRQAAGRGLQLLFYSVGIGQISSEVPQNLSASRPQDRQFILSSKKLLLSDSGFYLCAWSGTGELFFGEGSRLTVL.

The chain is built from TRBV29-1 and TRBJ2-5; D is possibly TRBD2 (7 bases). Looked up from germline, CDR1 is SQVTM and CDR2 is ANQGSEA. The CDR3 runs 14 residues. Trimming pared 3 bases from V and 5 bases from J, leaving 16 bases between. The CDR3 loop is CSVDAGAGRETQYF. In DNA, the CDR3 is TGCAGCGTTGATGCGGGGGCGGGTCGGGAGACCCAGTACTTC.

V gene TRBV9 combines with J gene TRBJ2-1; D possibly corresponds to TRBD2 (5 bases). Germline CDR1 is SGDLS and CDR2 is YYNGEE. This CDR3 spans 15 amino acids. The V end lost 7 bases, the J end lost 5 bases, and 19 bases lay between the germline ends. The CDR3 bases are TGTGCCAGCTCGGGAACCGGAGGCCGGAACAATGAGCAGTTCTTC. Its translation: CASSGTGGRNNEQFF. Based on the CDR3 plus reference TRBV9 and TRBJ2-1, the full variable domain is DSGVTQTPKHLITATGQRVTLRCSPRSGDLSVYWYQQSLDQGLQFLIQYYNGEERAKGNILERFSAQQFPDLHSELNLSSLELGDSALYFCASSGTGGRNNEQFFGPGTRLTVL.

The V call is TRBV4-3, the J call TRBJ2-5; D is perhaps TRBD2 (6 bases). This CDR3 region has 17 residues. Germline CDR1 and CDR2: LGHNA and YSLEER. The V and J ends lost 0 bases and 2 bases respectively, with 16 bases between them. The CDR3 DNA follows: TGCGCCAGCAGCCAAGATCGGTTAGCGGAAACGCAAGAGACCCAGTACTTC. Translated: CASSQDRLAETQETQYF.

This chain uses TRBV29-1 with TRBJ2-7; 9 nucleotides align to TRBD2. The germline gives CDR1 SQVTM, CDR2 ANQGSEA. V lost 6 bases and J lost 1; bases outside the gene matches: 7. This CDR3 contains 14 residues. The CDR3 loop reads CSVAGTSISYEQYF. The DNA for the CDR3 is TGCAGCGTCGCCGGGACTAGCATTTCCTACGAGCAGTACTTC.

This sequence joins TRBV7-9 and TRBJ1-6; D is ambiguous. CDR1 is SEHNR, CDR2 FQNEAQ, per germline (reference sequence). CDR3 length: 14 residues. The V end lost 3 bases, the J end lost 5 bases, and 8 bases lay between the germline ends. The CDR3 loop is CASSLHGNNSPLHF. CDR3 sequence (DNA): TGTGCCAGCAGCTTGCACGGGAATAATTCACCCCTCCACTTT.

V usage is TRBV18 and J usage is TRBJ2-7; TRBD2 matches at 11 bases. There are 13 residues in the CDR3. The V gene's germline CDR1 is KGHSH and CDR2 LQKENI. The J segment lost 7 bases and the V segment lost 5 bases, leaving 4 bases of the junction unmatched. For the CDR3, the DNA is TGTGCCAGCTCATCGACTAGCGGGAATGAGCAGTACTTC. Translation: CASSSTSGNEQYF.

The V gene is TRBV28, the J gene TRBJ1-6; 7 nucleotides line up with TRBD1. The CDR3 extends over 13 amino acids. Germline CDR1 reads MDHEN; CDR2 reads SYDVKM. Trimming removed 5 bases from V and 11 bases from J; junction bases left unmatched: 6. The CDR3 DNA reads TGTGCCAGCAGTGTGACAGGGTTGACACCCCTCCACTTT. Translated: CASSVTGLTPLHF.

This chain uses TRBV7-6 with TRBJ2-5; D might be TRBD2 (6 bases). Trimming stripped 6 bases from V and 2 bases from J, with 10 bases between. Germline loops: CDR1 SGHVS, CDR2 FNYEAQ. The CDR3 is 13 amino acids. The DNA for the CDR3 is TGTGCCAGCAGGGTGGCGGGACAAGAGACCCAGTACTTC. This translates into CASRVAGQETQYF.

The V and J genes are TRBV7-7 and TRBJ2-1; the match to TRBD2 covers 10 bases. Unmatched junction bases numbered 6, after V lost 5 bases and J lost 2 bases. Germline V gene lookup returns CDR1 SSHAT and CDR2 FNYEAQ (reference sequence). The CDR3 is 16 amino acids. CDR3 nucleotide sequence: TGTGCCAGCAGCCCGACTAGCGGGCACCCCTACAATGAGCAGTTCTTC. Its protein product is CASSPTSGHPYNEQFF. The entire variable domain, with the rest obtained from reference TRBV7-7 and TRBJ2-1, is as follows: GAGVSQSPRYKVTKRGQDVTLRCDPISSHATLYWYQQALGQGPEFLTYFNYEAQPDKSGLPSDRFSAERPEGSISTLTIQRTEQRDSAMYRCASSPTSGHPYNEQFFGPGTRLTVL.

The chain carries TRBV4-1 and TRBJ2-1, with D maybe TRBD2 (6 bases). Germline lookup yields CDR1 MGHRA and CDR2 YSYEKL. There are 16 residues in the CDR3. V lost 3 bases, J lost 0 bases, and 12 bases lay in between. The CDR3 here is CASSQRDSSSYNEQFF. As DNA, the CDR3 is TGCGCCAGCAGCCAGCGGGATTCGAGCTCCTACAATGAGCAGTTCTTC.

The chain uses TRBV15 and TRBJ1-4, with TRBD1 matching over 9 bases. J lost 7 bases, V lost 3 bases, and 9 bases had no gene match. Germline CDR1 LNHNV, CDR2 YYDKDF (reference sequence). This CDR3 has 16 amino acids. In DNA, the CDR3 is TGTGCCACCAGCAGTGAATCCGGGACAGGGACTGAAAAACTGTTTTTT. It is translated as CATSSESGTGTEKLFF.

The chain has TRBV10-3 and TRBJ2-7; 9 bases line up with TRBD1. Germline V gene data show CDR1 as ENHRY and CDR2 as SYGVKD. The CDR3 is 14 amino acids. The V segment lost 8 bases and the J segment 7 bases; nucleotides outside the gene matches: 12. CDR3 bases: TGTGCCATCTCACGGACAGGGGCCCCGGGAGAGCAGTACTTC. Encoded protein: CAISRTGAPGEQYF.

This chain joins TRBV5-1 and TRBJ1-1; TRBD1 agrees at 8 bases. Trimming at V came to 1 base and at J to 7 bases, leaving 6 bases not matched to a gene. The CDR3 is made up of 14 amino acids. Germline-derived CDR1 and CDR2 are SGHRS and YFSETQ. The CDR3 sequence is CASSLSQGAIEAFF. The CDR3 region has the DNA TGCGCCAGCAGCTTGTCCCAGGGGGCAATTGAAGCTTTCTTT.

The chain has TRBV13 and TRBJ2-3; 9 positions match TRBD2. The CDR3 is 16 residues long. The J segment lost 0 bases and the V segment lost 4 bases, leaving 5 bases of the junction unmatched. Looked up from germline, CDR1 is PRHDT and CDR2 is FYEKMQ (reference sequence). The CDR3 loop reads CASSSAGTSSTDTQYF. CDR3 sequence (DNA): TGTGCCAGCAGCTCTGCCGGGACTAGCAGCACAGATACGCAGTATTTT.

V gene TRBV19 combines with J gene TRBJ1-6; 10 positions match TRBD1. The germline gives CDR1 LNHDA, CDR2 SQIVND (reference sequence). The CDR3 spans 16 residues. The trim removed 5 bases at V and 7 bases at J, leaving 8 bases unmatched. CDR3 region: CASSGDRGRGNSPLHF. In DNA form, the CDR3 reads TGTGCCAGTAGTGGTGACAGGGGGCGCGGGAATTCACCCCTCCACTTT.

V gene TRBV19 combines with J gene TRBJ1-1, with 7 nucleotides matching TRBD1. Germline V gives CDR1 LNHDA, CDR2 SQIVND (reference sequence). J gave up 3 bases and V 5 bases, and 9 bases lay outside the gene matches. This CDR3 is built from 15 residues. This CDR3 reads CASSVTGDLDTEAFF. The CDR3 bases are TGTGCCAGTAGTGTCACAGGGGACCTTGACACTGAAGCTTTCTTT. Variable domain in full (rest from reference TRBV19 and TRBJ1-1): DGGITQSPKYLFRKEGQNVTLSCEQNLNHDAMYWYRQDPGQGLRLIYYSQIVNDFQKGDIAEGYSVSREKKESFPLTVTSAQKNPTAFYLCASSVTGDLDTEAFFGQGTRLTVV.

This chain joins TRBV7-9 and TRBJ1-2, with 8 bases fitting TRBD1. Germline lookup yields CDR1 SEHNR and CDR2 FQNEAQ (reference sequence). The junction had 6 bases not matched to a gene; V was cut back by 0 bases and J by 6 bases. There are 15 residues in the CDR3. CDR3 region: CASSLANDRGDGYTF. The CDR3 bases are TGTGCCAGCAGCTTAGCTAATGACAGGGGAGATGGCTACACCTTC.

This clone was counted many times. Within the sample, other DNA sequences also encode this same CDR3. The chain couples TRBV5-1 to TRBJ1-1; TRBD1 matches at 8 bases. Germline assignment: CDR1 SGHRS and CDR2 YFSETQ. The CDR3 runs to 14 residues. Trimming removed 0 bases from V and 3 bases from J; junction bases left unmatched: 1. DNA for the CDR3: TGCGCCAGCAGCTTGGCAGGGGGCTACACTGAAGCTTTCTTT. It encodes CASSLAGGYTEAFF.